This T cell receptor beta chain was profiled in a study of CXCR3-negative and CXCR3-positive naive CD8 T cells. The CDR3 covers 14 residues. Germline assignment: CDR1 SGDLS and CDR2 YYNGEE. Study-wide results and limits: Whereas both naive subsets had comparably high diversity, memory CD8+ cells had much lower diversity. No difference in surface CD5 was seen between naive subsets, and TCR strength was inferred from TRB CDR3 properties. With respect to TRBV-TRBJ usage, naive CXCR3-negative and CXCR3-positive cells were similar; memory differed. Hydrophobicity of TRB CDR3s was greater in CXCR3-positive naive cells than in CXCR3-negative naive cells.

cDNA libraries for TRB were generated by 5' RACE incorporating UMI labels. TCRdb re-called the 5' RACE reads and gives one entry per CDR3 protein, without DNA. This repertoire includes tens of thousands of distinct CDR3 sequences. Turning to this clonotype: Antigen unknown.

The genes are TRBV9 and TRBJ1-1; TCRdb selects TRBD1, and the lack of DNA leaves this call unchecked. This receptor was obtained from a human donor in good health. Some clones in this sample may be carry-over from other donors' samples. Sequenced sample: naive CXCR3- CD8+ T cells from blood. Stated subset: CD45RO-CCR7+CD27+CD95- naive CD8+ T cells lacking CXCR3 (TNR3-). The CDR3: CASSPGQGGTEAFF.